This note documents a single T cell receptor (beta chain) sequence. Its antigen is not known. This CDR3 region has 16 residues. The V gene's germline CDR1 is SGHRS and CDR2 YFSETQ. This sample is drawn from a study of blood T cells in healthy people across ages. Findings and caveats of the study: Strong correlation existed between TCR beta diversity and naive T cell percentage. One million T cells yielded diversity estimates that were considered underestimates. Naive CD4+ cells and diversity were both higher in long-lived donors than in aged donors.

Alongside a J-beta primer mix, a sample-barcoded 5' primer served in a second PCR lasting about 7 to 11 cycles. TCRdb re-analysed the 5' RACE reads in MiXCR, keeping a single row per CDR3 protein. The sample contains about 1,400,000 distinct CDR3 sequences, about 43% of which appear only once. The source is a woman between 18 and 30 years old in good health. This chain links TRBV5-1 with TRBJ2-1, with a weak D call TRBD2 (5 bases). The end of the DNA is better explained by TRBJ2-7, so the J call may be wrong. Source material: blood. CDR3 DNA: TGCGCCAGCAGCTATCCTGAAACCCCGGGAAGCAATGAGCAGTACTTC. It yields the protein CASSYPETPGSNEQYF.